Below, 13 T cell receptor beta chains from the same sample are listed, as sequenced in a study of shared clonotypes between healthy human individuals. TCRdb keeps only in-frame clones here, not all; method: immunoSEQ multiplex PCR. Of more than 2 million clones in the sample, roughly 95% were seen once. CD8 cells classed as naive were CD45RO-negative and positively selected for CCR7, excluding terminally differentiated effector memory CD45RA+ cells. Sequences were obtained from naive CD8+ T cells sorted from blood. The receptors here all came from a man between 18 and 29 years old in good health.

This clone came up once. In DNA form, the CDR3 reads TGCAGCGGGACAGGGGGCCAATCGGGCACTGAAGCTTTCTTT. Its translation is CSGTGGQSGTEAFF. The rearrangement uses TRBV29-1 and TRBJ1-1; 11 nucleotides line up with TRBD1. Germline CDR1 is SQVTM and CDR2 is ANQGSEA. CDR3 length: 14 amino acids. The V segment lost 7 bases and the J segment 4 bases; nucleotides outside the gene matches: 8.

The CDR3 region has the DNA TGCGCCAGCAGCCCTAATACGGGGAACGGGGAGCTGTTTTTT. It codes for CASSPNTGNGELFF. The chain combines TRBV4-1 with TRBJ2-2, with D possibly TRBD2 on 5 matching bases. The CDR3 extends over 14 amino acids. V was clipped by 4 bases and J by 7 bases, with 13 bases between them. Germline V gene lookup returns CDR1 MGHRA and CDR2 YSYEKL.

The CDR3 here is CASIGGGYGYTF. CDR3 in DNA: TGTGCCAGCATAGGAGGGGGGTATGGCTACACCTTC. This chain connects TRBV28 to TRBJ1-2; the D gene is possibly TRBD1 (6 bases). With 7 bases removed from V and 5 bases from J, the gap between germline ends came to 11 bases. This CDR3 region has 12 residues. Germline CDR1 is MDHEN and CDR2 is SYDVKM.

The rearrangement joins TRBV6-5 to TRBJ2-4; 7 bases line up with TRBD1. The CDR3 spans 16 residues. V was pared by 6 bases and J by 8 bases, with 16 bases of the junction left unmatched. Germline CDR1 and CDR2: MNHEY and SVGAGI. CDR3 bases: TGTGCCAGCAGCTACAAGGGAACAGGGGATTTAGACATTCAGTACTTC. This sequence encodes CASSYKGTGDLDIQYF.

V usage is TRBV7-8 and J usage is TRBJ1-2; no firm D call. This CDR3 comprises 11 residues. V was shortened by 1 base and J by 5 bases, with 2 bases between the two germline ends. CDR1 and CDR2 (germline): SGHVS, FQNEAQ. CDR3 DNA: TGTGCCAGCAGCTTAGAGTATGGCTACACCTTC. This gives the protein CASSLEYGYTF. The full variable domain, its missing parts supplied by reference TRBV7-8 and TRBJ1-2, is GAGVSQSPRYKVAKRGQDVALRCDPISGHVSLFWYQQALGQGPEFLTYFQNEAQLDKSGLPSDRFFAERPEGSVSTLKIQRTQQEDSAVYLCASSLEYGYTFGSGTRLTVV.

This clone was detected once. The V gene is TRBV9, the J gene TRBJ2-7, with D maybe TRBD2 (6 bases). The CDR3 has 13 amino acids. Germline V CDR1 and CDR2: SGDLS, YYNGEE. Trimming cost V 3 bases and J 4 bases, with 11 bases left between them. CDR3 protein: CASSASDYYEQYF. The CDR3 DNA reads TGTGCCAGCAGCGCATCGGACTATTACGAGCAGTACTTC.

V is TRBV2 and J is TRBJ1-2; 7 positions agree with TRBD1. In germline, CDR1 is SNHLY, CDR2 FYNNEI. V lost 8 bases and J lost 6; bases outside the gene matches: 3. This CDR3 has 11 amino acids. The CDR3 sequence is CASLTGNGYTF. For the CDR3, the DNA is TGTGCCAGCCTGACAGGGAATGGCTACACCTTC.

V usage is TRBV2 and J usage is TRBJ2-3; 9 bases are a match to TRBD1. The CDR3 has 16 residues. Germline V gene data show CDR1 as SNHLY and CDR2 as FYNNEI. V gave up 5 bases and J gave up 5 bases; unmatched junction bases: 11. The CDR3 reads CASSKPRDRVQDTQYF. The DNA of the CDR3 is TGTGCCAGCAGTAAACCACGGGACAGGGTGCAAGATACGCAGTATTTT. Full variable domain (outside the CDR3, taken from reference TRBV2 and TRBJ2-3): EPEVTQTPSHQVTQMGQEVILRCVPISNHLYFYWYRQILGQKVEFLVSFYNNEISEKSEIFDDQFSVERPDGSNFTLKIRSTKLEDSAMYFCASSKPRDRVQDTQYFGPGTRLTVL.

V gene TRBV5-6 combines with J gene TRBJ2-2, with D unresolved. The CDR3 loop spans 16 amino acids. V lost 3 bases to trimming and J lost 5 bases, with 17 bases between them. Germline CDR1 is SGHDT and CDR2 is YYEEEE. The CDR3 spells CASSSAWLGSTGELFF. The CDR3 DNA reads TGTGCCAGCAGCTCTGCGTGGTTGGGGTCGACCGGGGAGCTGTTTTTT.

The gene calls are TRBV11-2 and TRBJ2-7, with TRBD2 as a possible D gene (6 bases). CDR3 length: 15 residues. Trimming stripped 6 bases from V and 1 base from J, with 16 bases between. The V gene's germline CDR1 is SGHAT and CDR2 FQNNGV. CDR3 region: CASSNTGTPSYEQYF. Here the CDR3 DNA reads TGTGCCAGCAGTAATACCGGGACTCCTTCCTACGAGCAGTACTTC.

This sequence joins TRBV27 and TRBJ2-2; no reliable D call. V was pared by 5 bases and J by 5 bases, with 6 bases between. Germline CDR1 reads MNHEY; CDR2 reads SMNVEV (reference sequence). The CDR3 spans 12 residues. In DNA, the CDR3 is TGTGCCAGCAGTCACCTAACCGGGGAGCTGTTTTTT. Its translation is CASSHLTGELFF.

The V call is TRBV7-3, the J call TRBJ2-2, with 7 bases fitting TRBD1. Germline CDR1 is SGHTA and CDR2 is FQGTGA. V shed 2 bases and J 1 base; nucleotides not matched to a gene: 1. The CDR3 spans 15 residues. The CDR3: CASSLWTGNTGELFF. DNA of the CDR3: TGTGCCAGCAGCTTATGGACAGGGAACACCGGGGAGCTGTTTTTT. Full variable domain (outside the CDR3, taken from reference TRBV7-3 and TRBJ2-2): GAGVSQTPSNKVTEKGKYVELRCDPISGHTALYWYRQSLGQGPEFLIYFQGTGAADDSGLPNDRFFAVRPEGSVSTLKIQRTERGDSAVYLCASSLWTGNTGELFFGEGSRLTVL.

A remark on this clone: This CDR3 is also generated by other DNA sequences in the sample. CDR3 protein: CASSYPEGGEQYF. The CDR3 nucleotides are TGTGCCAGCAGTTACCCTGAGGGCGGGGAGCAGTACTTC. This chain joins TRBV6-5 and TRBJ2-7; D may be TRBD2 (5 bases). CDR3 size: 13 residues. Germline V CDR1 and CDR2: MNHEY, SVGAGI. Trimming left V 2 bases short and J 7 bases short, with 12 bases between.